This T cell receptor (beta chain) was recorded in a study of blood T cell repertoires in COVID-19. Study at large: Specimens from acute and convalescent COVID-19 originated in the United States, Italy and Spain. PBMCs, B-cell-depleted T cells, or T cells provided the cDNA or gDNA that made up the material.

The count of this clone is one. As processed by the authors: Nucleated cell number was recorded as an estimate derived from reference gene primer amplification. Data came from immunoSEQ multiplex PCR; TCRdb stores just in-frame clones and leaves some out. V and J calls plus clone size are reproduced from that table; the DNA served to infer D and trimming. The repertoire has 200,000 to 300,000 clones, roughly 85% of them found once; the top ten carry 4.5% to 5.5%. Enrolled during active infection, Seattle patients were then followed longitudinally. The sequence was collected from a man aged 45-65 years with COVID-19, enrolled during active disease. Sample: peripheral blood.

This chain's CDR3 is CASSERGQGTSWTQYF. The CDR3 nucleotides are TGTGCCAGCAGTGAAAGGGGGCAGGGGACATCCTGGACCCAGTACTTC. This chain connects TRBV6-1 to TRBJ2-5; TRBD1 agrees at 7 bases. The CDR3 runs 16 residues. After removal of 2 bases from V and 7 bases from J, the junction contained 13 bases not matched to a gene. Per the germline V gene, CDR1 is MNHNS and CDR2 is SASEGT.